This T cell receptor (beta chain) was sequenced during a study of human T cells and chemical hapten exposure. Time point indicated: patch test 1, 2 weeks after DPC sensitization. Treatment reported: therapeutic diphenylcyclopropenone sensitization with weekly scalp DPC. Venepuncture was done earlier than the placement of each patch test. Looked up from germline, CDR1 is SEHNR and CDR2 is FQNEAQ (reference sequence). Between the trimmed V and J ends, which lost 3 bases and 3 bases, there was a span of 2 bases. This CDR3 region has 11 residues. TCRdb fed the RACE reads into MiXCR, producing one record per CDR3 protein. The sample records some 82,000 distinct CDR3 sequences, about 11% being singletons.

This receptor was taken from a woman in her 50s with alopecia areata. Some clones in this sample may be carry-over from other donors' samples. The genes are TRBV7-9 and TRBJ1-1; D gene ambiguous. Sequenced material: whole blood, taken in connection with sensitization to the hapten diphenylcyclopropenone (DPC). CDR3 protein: CASSFYTEAFF. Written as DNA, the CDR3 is TGTGCCAGCAGCTTTTACACTGAAGCTTTCTTT.